This is a list of T cell receptor beta chains from one sample in a study of OX40 agonist ivuxolimab in advanced cancers. Profiling relied on immunoSEQ multiplex PCR, and the TCRdb table lists in-frame clones only, not all of them. The table lists approximately 25,000 clones, around 90% of them singletons. The source was CD4+ or CD8+ T cells sorted from blood, collected in a trial of the OX40 agonist ivuxolimab. The receptors here all came from an adult with an advanced solid tumor such as melanoma, head and neck, liver or kidney cancer. CDR3s include the opening cysteine and the closing phenylalanine or tryptophan. A D gene is named only where the DNA matches it firmly. Part of the rows lack a size; the others show once, few, many or a class for expanded clones.

.,TRBJ1-1,15,TRBV14,.,TGTGCCAGCAGCCAAGATAGTCAGTATCCCTATGAAGCTTTCTTT,CASSQDSQYPYEAFF
TRBD2,TRBJ2-1,17,TRBV6-4,.,TGTGCCAGCAGTGACTCCTTCACTAGCGGGGACTACAATGAGCAGTTCTTC,CASSDSFTSGDYNEQFF
.,TRBJ1-2,13,TRBV4-3,once,TGCGCCAGCAGCCCGGGGAGATACTATGGCTACACCTTC,CASSPGRYYGYTF
.,TRBJ1-5,15,TRBV28,.,TGTGCCAGCAGTTTAAGAAGGAGTGGCAATCAGCCCCAGCATTTT,CASSLRRSGNQPQHF
.,TRBJ2-1,14,TRBV19,.,TGTGCCAGTAGTAGCGGGTCCTCCTACAATGAGCAGTTCTTC,CASSSGSSYNEQFF
.,TRBJ2-5,16,TRBV5-4,.,TGTGCCAGCAGCCCCGACCAGGGAGGTCGGCAAGAGACCCAGTACTTC,CASSPDQGGRQETQYF
.,TRBJ2-6,17,TRBV7-8,.,TGTGCCAGCAGCTTATACGAGGGGTACTCTGGGGCCAACGTCCTGACTTTC,CASSLYEGYSGANVLTF
.,TRBJ2-7,14,TRBV4-2,once,TGTGCCAGCAGCCAAGAGTACCCGACCTACGAGCAGTACTTC,CASSQEYPTYEQYF
.,TRBJ1-2,13,TRBV7-3,few,TGTGCCAGCAGCTTGGACGAGAACTATGGCTACACCTTC,CASSLDENYGYTF
.,TRBJ2-1,13,TRBV18,.,TGTGCCAGCTCCGCCGGGGCCTACAATGAGCAGTTCTTC,CASSAGAYNEQFF